Included here is one T cell receptor (beta chain) sequence, with context. No antigen is known for it. In the ViraFEST assay, antigen-specific CD4+ clonotypes were identified by expansion after peptide-pool stimulation. At the end of 9 to 11 days of culture, CD4+ T cells were isolated. According to the study, vaccine recipients showed no prior SARS-CoV-2 infection and negative nucleocapsid antibodies. Cells had half their medium changed to IL-2 medium on days 3 and 7. The CDR3 runs 13 residues. CDR1 MNHEY and CDR2 SVGEGT come from the germline V gene. The germline V and J ends were trimmed by 6 bases and 7 bases, with 12 bases remaining between them. These data come from a study of vaccination effects on CD4 cells after COVID-19. Study at large: Either the BNT162b2 or mRNA-1273 vaccine was given to participants in two doses.

Profiling relied on immunoSEQ multiplex PCR, and the TCRdb table lists in-frame clones only, not all of them. The sample lists just under 75,000 clones, roughly 74% occurring once. This clonotype was sampled from a human donor who received a COVID-19 vaccine. Sequenced material: CD4+ T cells from PBMCs cultured with HCoV-NL63 spike peptides, taken before COVID-19 vaccination. The chain employs TRBV6-2 or TRBV6-3 and TRBJ2-2; D not certain. CDR3 protein: CASSRGRYGELFF. DNA of the CDR3: TGTGCCAGCAGCCGCGGACGGTACGGGGAGCTGTTTTTT.